Included here is one TCR beta chain sequence, with context. Its antigen is unknown. Germline lookup yields CDR1 SQVTM and CDR2 ANQGSEA. Between the trimmed V and J ends, which lost 8 bases and 8 bases, there was a span of 4 bases. This CDR3 is built from 8 residues. In the library, individual cDNA molecules carried attached unique molecular identifiers. TCRdb reanalysed the 5' RACE reads using MiXCR and keeps one entry per CDR3 protein. The sample includes 90,000 or so distinct CDR3 sequences, 14% to 15% seen only once; the top ten take 4.5% to 7%. These data are taken from a study of early T cells in non-severe SARS-CoV-2 infection. Study-level information: Bulk RNA isolated from unsorted whole blood underwent sequencing; chains were not paired. Findings and limits, study-wide: CD4 and private specificities were missed by VDJdb matching, which favored anti-spike CD8 responses.

This receptor was identified in an adult who was a healthcare worker with PCR-confirmed SARS-CoV-2 infection or an uninfected control (not recorded which). The chain recombines TRBV29-1 with TRBJ1-5, with D unclear. Sequencing was performed on whole blood. The CDR3 is CSREPQHF. CDR3 DNA: TGCAGCAGGGAGCCCCAGCATTTT.